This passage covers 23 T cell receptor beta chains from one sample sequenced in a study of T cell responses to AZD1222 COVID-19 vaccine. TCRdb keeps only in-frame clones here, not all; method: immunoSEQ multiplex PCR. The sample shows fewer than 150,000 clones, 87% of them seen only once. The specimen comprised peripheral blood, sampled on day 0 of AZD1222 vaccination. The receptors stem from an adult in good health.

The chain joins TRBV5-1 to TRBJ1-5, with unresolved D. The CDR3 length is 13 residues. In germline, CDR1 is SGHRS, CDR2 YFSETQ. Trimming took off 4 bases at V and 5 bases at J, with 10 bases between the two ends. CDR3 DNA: TGCGCCAGCAGCCCCGGTCCGGATCAGCCCCAGCATTTT. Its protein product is CASSPGPDQPQHF. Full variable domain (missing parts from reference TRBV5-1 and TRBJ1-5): KAGVTQTPRYLIKTRGQQVTLSCSPISGHRSVSWYQQTPGQGLQFLFEYFSETQRNKGNFPGRFSGRQFSNSRSEMNVSTLELGDSALYLCASSPGPDQPQHFGDGTRLSIL.

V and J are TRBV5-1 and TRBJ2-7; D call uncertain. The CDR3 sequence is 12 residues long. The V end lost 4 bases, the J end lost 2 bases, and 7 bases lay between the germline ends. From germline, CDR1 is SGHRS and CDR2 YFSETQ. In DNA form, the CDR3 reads TGCGCCAGCAGCGCCTCCACCTACGAGCAGTACTTC. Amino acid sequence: CASSASTYEQYF. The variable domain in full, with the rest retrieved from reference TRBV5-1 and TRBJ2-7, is KAGVTQTPRYLIKTRGQQVTLSCSPISGHRSVSWYQQTPGQGLQFLFEYFSETQRNKGNFPGRFSGRQFSNSRSEMNVSTLELGDSALYLCASSASTYEQYFGPGTRLTVT.

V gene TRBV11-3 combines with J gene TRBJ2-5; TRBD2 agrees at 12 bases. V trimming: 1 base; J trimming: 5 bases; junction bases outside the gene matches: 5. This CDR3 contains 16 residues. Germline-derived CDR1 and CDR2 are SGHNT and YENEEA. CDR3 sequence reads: CASSLGLAGGHETQYF. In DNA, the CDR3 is TGTGCCAGCAGCTTAGGGCTAGCGGGGGGGCACGAGACCCAGTACTTC.

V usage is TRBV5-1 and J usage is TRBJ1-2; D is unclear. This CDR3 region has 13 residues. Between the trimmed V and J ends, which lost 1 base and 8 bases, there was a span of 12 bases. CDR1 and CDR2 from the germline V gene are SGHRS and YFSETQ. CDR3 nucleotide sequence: TGCGCCAGCAGCTTGAGCCATGGTTTCGGCTACACCTTC. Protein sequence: CASSLSHGFGYTF.

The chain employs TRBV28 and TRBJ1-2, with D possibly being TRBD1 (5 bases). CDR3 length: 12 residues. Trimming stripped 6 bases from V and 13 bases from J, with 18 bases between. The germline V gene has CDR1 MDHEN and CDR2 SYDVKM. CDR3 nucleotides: TGTGCCAGCAGCTCCCCGGGGGAAGCTTTCACCTTC. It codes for CASSSPGEAFTF.

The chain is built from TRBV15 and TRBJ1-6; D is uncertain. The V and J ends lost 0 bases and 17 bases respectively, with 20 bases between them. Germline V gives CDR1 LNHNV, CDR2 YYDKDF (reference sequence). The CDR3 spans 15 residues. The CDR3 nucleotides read TGTGCCACCAGCAGAGATCAGACTGAGGCAGGAAGTTTCCACTTT. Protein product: CATSRDQTEAGSFHF.

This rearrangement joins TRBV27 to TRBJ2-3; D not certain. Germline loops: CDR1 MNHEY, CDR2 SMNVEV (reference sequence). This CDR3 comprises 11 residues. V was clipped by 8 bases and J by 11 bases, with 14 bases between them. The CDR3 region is CASASGVVQYF. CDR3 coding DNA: TGTGCCAGCGCTAGTGGTGTGGTGCAGTATTTT.

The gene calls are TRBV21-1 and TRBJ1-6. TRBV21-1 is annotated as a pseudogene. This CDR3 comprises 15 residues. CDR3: CASTIPEEGCSPLHF. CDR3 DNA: TGTGCCAGCACCATCCCGGAAGAGGGGTGTTCACCCCTCCACTTT.

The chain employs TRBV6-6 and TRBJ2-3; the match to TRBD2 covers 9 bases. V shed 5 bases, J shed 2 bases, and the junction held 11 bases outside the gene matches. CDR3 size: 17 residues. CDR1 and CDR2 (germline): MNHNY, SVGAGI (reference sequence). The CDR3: CASSPGTSPPATDTQYF. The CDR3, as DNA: TGTGCCAGCAGTCCCGGGACTAGCCCTCCTGCCACAGATACGCAGTATTTT.

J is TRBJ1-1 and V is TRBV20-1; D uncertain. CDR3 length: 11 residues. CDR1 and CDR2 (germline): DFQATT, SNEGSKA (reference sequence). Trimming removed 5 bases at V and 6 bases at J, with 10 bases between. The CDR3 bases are TGCAGTGCTCTAGACGTCCCTGAAGCTTTCTTT. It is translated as CSALDVPEAFF.

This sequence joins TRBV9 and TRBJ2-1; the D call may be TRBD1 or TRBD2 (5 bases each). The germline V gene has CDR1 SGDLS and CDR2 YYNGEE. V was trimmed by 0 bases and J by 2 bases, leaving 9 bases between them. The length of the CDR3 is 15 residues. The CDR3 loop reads CASSVVGGTYNEQFF. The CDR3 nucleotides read TGTGCCAGCAGCGTAGTTGGGGGTACCTACAATGAGCAGTTCTTC.

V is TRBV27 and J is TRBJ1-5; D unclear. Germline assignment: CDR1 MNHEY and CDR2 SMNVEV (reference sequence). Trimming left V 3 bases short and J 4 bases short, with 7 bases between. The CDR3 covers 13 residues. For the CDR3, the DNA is TGTGCCAGCAGTTTTCAGTCAAATCAGCCCCAGCATTTT. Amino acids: CASSFQSNQPQHF.

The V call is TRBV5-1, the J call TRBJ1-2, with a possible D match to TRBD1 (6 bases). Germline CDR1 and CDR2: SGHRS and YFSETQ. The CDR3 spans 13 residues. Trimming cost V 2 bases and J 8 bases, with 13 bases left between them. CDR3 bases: TGCGCCAGCAGCTTTGGGGGGGCGGACGGCTACACCTTC. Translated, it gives CASSFGGADGYTF.

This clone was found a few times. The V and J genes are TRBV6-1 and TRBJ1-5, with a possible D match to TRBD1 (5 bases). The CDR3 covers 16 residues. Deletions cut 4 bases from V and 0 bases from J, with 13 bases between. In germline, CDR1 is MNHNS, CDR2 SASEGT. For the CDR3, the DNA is TGTGCCAGCAGTGGATTGGAAGGGGATAGCAATCAGCCCCAGCATTTT. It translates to CASSGLEGDSNQPQHF.

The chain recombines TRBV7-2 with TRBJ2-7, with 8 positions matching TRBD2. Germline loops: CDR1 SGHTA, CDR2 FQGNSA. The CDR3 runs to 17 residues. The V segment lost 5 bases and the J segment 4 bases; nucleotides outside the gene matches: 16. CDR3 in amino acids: CASSMSGGNILSYEQYF. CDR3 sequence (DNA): TGTGCCAGCAGCATGAGCGGGGGAAATATCCTCTCTTACGAGCAGTACTTC.

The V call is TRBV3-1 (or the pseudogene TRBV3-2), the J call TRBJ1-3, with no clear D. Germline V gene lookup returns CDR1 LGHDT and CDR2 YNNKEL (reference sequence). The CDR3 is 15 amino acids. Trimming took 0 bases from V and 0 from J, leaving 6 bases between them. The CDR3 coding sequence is TGTGCCAGCAGCCAAGATTTAGTCTCTGGAAACACCATATATTTT. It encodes CASSQDLVSGNTIYF.

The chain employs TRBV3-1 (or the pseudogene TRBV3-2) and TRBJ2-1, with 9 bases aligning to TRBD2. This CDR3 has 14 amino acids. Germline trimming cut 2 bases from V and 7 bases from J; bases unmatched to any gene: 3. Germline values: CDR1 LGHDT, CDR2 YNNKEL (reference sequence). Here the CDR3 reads CASSQLAGTNEQFF. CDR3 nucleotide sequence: TGTGCCAGCAGCCAACTAGCGGGGACGAATGAGCAGTTCTTC.

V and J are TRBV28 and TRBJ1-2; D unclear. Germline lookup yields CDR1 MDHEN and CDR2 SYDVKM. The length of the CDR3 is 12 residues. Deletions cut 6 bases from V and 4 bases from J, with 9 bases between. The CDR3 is CASSTSSYGYTF. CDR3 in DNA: TGTGCCAGCAGCACGTCGTCCTATGGCTACACCTTC.

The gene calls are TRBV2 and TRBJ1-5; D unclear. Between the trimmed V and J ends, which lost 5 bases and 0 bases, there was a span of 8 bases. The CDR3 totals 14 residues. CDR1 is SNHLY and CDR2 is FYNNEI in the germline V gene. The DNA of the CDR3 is TGTGCCAGCAGTCTGGACGGTAGCAATCAGCCCCAGCATTTT. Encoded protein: CASSLDGSNQPQHF.

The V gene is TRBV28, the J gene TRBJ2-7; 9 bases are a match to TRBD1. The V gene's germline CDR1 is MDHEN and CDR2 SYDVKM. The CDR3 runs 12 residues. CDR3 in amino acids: CATVRTGGPLEV. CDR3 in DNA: TGTGCCACGGTTAGAACAGGGGGCCCCTTGGAGGTC.

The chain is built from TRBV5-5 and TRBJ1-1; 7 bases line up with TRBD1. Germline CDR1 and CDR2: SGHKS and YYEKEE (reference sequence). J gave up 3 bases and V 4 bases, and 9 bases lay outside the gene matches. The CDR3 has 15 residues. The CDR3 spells CASSGQTGLYTEAFF. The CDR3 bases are TGTGCCAGCAGCGGGCAGACAGGGTTGTACACTGAAGCTTTCTTT. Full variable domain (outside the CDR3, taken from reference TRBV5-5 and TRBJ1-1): DAGVTQSPTHLIKTRGQQVTLRCSPISGHKSVSWYQQVLGQGPQFIFQYYEKEERGRGNFPDRFSARQFPNYSSELNVNALLLGDSALYLCASSGQTGLYTEAFFGQGTRLTVV.

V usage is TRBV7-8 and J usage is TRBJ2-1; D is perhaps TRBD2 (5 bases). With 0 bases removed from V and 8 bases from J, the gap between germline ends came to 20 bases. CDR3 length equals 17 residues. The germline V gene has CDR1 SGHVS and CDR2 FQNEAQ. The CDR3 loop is CASSLARRRAGGYEQFF. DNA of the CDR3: TGTGCCAGCAGCTTAGCCCGTCGCCGGGCAGGCGGGTATGAGCAGTTCTTC.

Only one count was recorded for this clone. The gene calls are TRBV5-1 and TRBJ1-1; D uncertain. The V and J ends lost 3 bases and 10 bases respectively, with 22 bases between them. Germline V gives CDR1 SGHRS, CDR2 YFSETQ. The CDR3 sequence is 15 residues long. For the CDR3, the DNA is TGCGCCAGCAGCTCACTTACGACGGGTCAGTCATCAGCTTTCTTT. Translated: CASSSLTTGQSSAFF.